This TCR beta chain was documented in a study of CD8 T cells in Susac syndrome. RNA totalling about 0.45 to 1 ug underwent reverse transcription with random hexamers. TCR beta CDR3 was amplified by immunoSEQ covering 54 Vbeta and 13 Jbeta. In TCRdb, the immunoSEQ multiplex PCR reads were re-called with MiXCR into one record per CDR3 protein. The profile shows about 250,000 distinct CDR3 sequences, around 95% of them singletons. The CDR3 is 13 amino acids. CDR1 and CDR2 (germline): SGHNT, YYREEE (reference sequence). Between the trimmed V and J ends, which lost 2 bases and 8 bases, there was a span of 11 bases. This clonotype was detected once.

Material for sequencing was CD4+ T cells from PBMCs. This chain uses TRBV5-4 with TRBJ2-4, with D uncertain. The receptor's source is a human donor with multiple sclerosis. The CDR3 bases are TGTGCCAGCAGCTTCGCGCTTGGGGACATTCAGTACTTC. Amino acids: CASSFALGDIQYF.